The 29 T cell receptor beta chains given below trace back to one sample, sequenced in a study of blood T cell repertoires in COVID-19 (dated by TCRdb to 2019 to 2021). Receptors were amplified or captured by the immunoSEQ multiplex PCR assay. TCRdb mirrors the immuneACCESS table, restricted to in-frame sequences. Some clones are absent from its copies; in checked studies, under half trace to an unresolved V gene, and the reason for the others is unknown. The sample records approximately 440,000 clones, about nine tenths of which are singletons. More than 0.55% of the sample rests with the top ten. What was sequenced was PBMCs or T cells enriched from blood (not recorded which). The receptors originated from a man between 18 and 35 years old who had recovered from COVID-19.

The chain's CDR3 is CASSSFSLTSGDHEQYF. The DNA for the CDR3 is TGCGCCAGCAGCTCTTTTTCCCTGACTAGCGGGGACCACGAGCAGTACTTC. The chain is built from TRBV10-2 and TRBJ2-7, with 11 positions matching TRBD2. The V and J ends lost 6 bases and 5 bases, in that order; junction bases with no gene match: 15. Germline loops: CDR1 WSHSY, CDR2 SAAADI. CDR3 size: 17 residues.

The CDR3 nucleotides read TGTGCCAGCAGCTCCCGGACTAGCGGGGTAGAGACCCAGTACTTC. Its protein product is CASSSRTSGVETQYF. V is TRBV7-9 and J is TRBJ2-5, with TRBD2 matching 12 bases. The CDR3 is 15 residues long. CDR1 is SEHNR, CDR2 FQNEAQ, per germline (reference sequence). V shed 4 bases and J 4 bases; nucleotides not matched to a gene: 4.

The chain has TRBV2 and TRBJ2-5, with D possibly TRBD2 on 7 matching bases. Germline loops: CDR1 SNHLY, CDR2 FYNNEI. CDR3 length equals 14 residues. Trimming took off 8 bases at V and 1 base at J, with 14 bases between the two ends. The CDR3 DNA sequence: TGTGCCAGCGGGAGAGGGGGGGTCCAAGAGACCCAGTACTTC. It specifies CASGRGGVQETQYF.

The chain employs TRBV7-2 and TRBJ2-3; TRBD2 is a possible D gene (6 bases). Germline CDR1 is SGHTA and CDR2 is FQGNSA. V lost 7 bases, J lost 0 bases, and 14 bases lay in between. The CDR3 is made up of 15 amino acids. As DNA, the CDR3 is TGTGCCAGCACGCGGCGGGACTCTAGCACAGATACGCAGTATTTT. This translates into CASTRRDSSTDTQYF. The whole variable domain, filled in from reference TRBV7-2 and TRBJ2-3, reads GAGVSQSPSNKVTEKGKDVELRCDPISGHTALYWYRQSLGQGLEFLIYFQGNSAPDKSGLPSDRFSAERTGGSVSTLTIQRTQQEDSAVYLCASTRRDSSTDTQYFGPGTRLTVL.

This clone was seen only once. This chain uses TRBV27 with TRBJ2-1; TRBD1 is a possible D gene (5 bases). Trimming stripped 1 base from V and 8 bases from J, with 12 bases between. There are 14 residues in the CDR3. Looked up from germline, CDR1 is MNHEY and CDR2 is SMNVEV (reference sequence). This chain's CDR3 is CASSLFQGVDEQFF. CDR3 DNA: TGTGCCAGCAGTTTATTCCAGGGCGTGGATGAGCAGTTCTTC.

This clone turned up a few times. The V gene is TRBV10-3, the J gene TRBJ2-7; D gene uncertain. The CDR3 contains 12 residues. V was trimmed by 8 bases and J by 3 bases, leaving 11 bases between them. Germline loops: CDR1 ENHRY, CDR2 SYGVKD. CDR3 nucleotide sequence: TGTGCCATCGGCCAGTTCGACTACGAGCAGTACTTC. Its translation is CAIGQFDYEQYF.

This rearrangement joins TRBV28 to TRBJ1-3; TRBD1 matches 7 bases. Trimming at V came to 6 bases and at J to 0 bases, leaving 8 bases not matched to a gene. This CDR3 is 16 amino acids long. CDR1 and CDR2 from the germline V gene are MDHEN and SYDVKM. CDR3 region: CASRRQGIVSGNTIYF. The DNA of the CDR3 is TGTGCCAGCAGGCGACAGGGAATAGTCTCTGGAAACACCATATATTTT. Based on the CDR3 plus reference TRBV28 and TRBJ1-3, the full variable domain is DVKVTQSSRYLVKRTGEKVFLECVQDMDHENMFWYRQDPGLGLRLIYFSYDVKMKEKGDIPEGYSVSREKKERFSLILESASTNQTSMYLCASRRQGIVSGNTIYFGEGSWLTVV.

CDR3 DNA: TGTGCCAGCAGCGGGGATAGCGGGGGGGCCTACAATGAGCAGTTCTTC. It encodes CASSGDSGGAYNEQFF. This chain joins TRBV5-4 and TRBJ2-1; TRBD2 aligns across 11 bases. J gave up 2 bases and V 4 bases, and 5 bases lay outside the gene matches. CDR3 length equals 16 residues. In germline, CDR1 is SGHNT, CDR2 YYREEE (reference sequence).

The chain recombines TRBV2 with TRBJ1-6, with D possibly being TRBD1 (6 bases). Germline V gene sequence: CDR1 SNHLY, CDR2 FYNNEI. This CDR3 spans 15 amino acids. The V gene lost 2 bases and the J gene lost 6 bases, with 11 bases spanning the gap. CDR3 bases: TGTGCCAGCAGTGAACAGGGGTCTGGTAATTCACCCCTCCACTTT. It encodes CASSEQGSGNSPLHF.

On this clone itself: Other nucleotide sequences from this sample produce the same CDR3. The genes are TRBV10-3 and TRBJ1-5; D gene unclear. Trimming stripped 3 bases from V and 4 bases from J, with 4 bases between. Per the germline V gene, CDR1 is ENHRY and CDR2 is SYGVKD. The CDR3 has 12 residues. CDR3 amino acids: CAISDRNQPQHF. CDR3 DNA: TGTGCCATCAGTGACAGAAATCAGCCCCAGCATTTT.

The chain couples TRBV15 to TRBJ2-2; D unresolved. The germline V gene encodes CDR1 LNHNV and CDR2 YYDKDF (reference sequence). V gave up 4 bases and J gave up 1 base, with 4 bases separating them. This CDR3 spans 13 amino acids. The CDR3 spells CATSIRNTGELFF. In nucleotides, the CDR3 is TGTGCCACCAGCATCAGGAACACCGGGGAGCTGTTTTTT.

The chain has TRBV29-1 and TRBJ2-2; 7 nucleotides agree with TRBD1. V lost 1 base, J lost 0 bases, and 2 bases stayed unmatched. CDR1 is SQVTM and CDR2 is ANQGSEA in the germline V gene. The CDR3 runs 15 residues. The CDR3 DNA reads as TGCAGCGTTGAAGTCGACAGGGCGAACACCGGGGAGCTGTTTTTT. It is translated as CSVEVDRANTGELFF.

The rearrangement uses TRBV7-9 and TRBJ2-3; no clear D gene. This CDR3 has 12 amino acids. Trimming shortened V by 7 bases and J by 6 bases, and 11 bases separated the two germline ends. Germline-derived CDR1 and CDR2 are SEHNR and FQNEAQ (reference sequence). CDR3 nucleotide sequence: TGTGCCAGCACCTCACTTATCGATACGCAGTATTTT. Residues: CASTSLIDTQYF. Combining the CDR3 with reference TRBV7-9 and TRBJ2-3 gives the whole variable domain DTGVSQNPRHKITKRGQNVTFRCDPISEHNRLYWYRQTLGQGPEFLTYFQNEAQLEKSRLLSDRFSAERPKGSFSTLEIQRTEQGDSAMYLCASTSLIDTQYFGPGTRLTVL.

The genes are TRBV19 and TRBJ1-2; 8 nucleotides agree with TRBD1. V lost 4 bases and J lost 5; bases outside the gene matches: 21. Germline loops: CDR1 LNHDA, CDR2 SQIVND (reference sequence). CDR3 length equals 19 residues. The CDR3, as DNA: TGTGCCAGTAGTACTACGCTCCCGGGACAGGCGAAAAAGGTGTATGGCTACACCTTC. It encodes CASSTTLPGQAKKVYGYTF.

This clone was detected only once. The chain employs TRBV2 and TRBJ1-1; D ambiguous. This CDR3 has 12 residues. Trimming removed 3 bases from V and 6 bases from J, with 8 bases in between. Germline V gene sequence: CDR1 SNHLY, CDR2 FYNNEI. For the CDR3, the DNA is TGTGCCAGCAGTGACAGGTTCTCTGAAGCTTTCTTT. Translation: CASSDRFSEAFF.

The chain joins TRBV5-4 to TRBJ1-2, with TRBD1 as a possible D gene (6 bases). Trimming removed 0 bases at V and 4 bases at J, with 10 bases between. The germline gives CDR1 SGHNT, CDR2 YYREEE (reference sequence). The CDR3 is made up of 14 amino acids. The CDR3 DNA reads TGTGCCAGCAGCTTGGACAGGGTTGCCTATGGCTACACCTTC. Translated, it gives CASSLDRVAYGYTF. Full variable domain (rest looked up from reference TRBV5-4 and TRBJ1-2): ETGVTQSPTHLIKTRGQQVTLRCSSQSGHNTVSWYQQALGQGPQFIFQYYREEENGRGNFPPRFSGLQFPNYSSELNVNALELDDSALYLCASSLDRVAYGYTFGSGTRLTVV.

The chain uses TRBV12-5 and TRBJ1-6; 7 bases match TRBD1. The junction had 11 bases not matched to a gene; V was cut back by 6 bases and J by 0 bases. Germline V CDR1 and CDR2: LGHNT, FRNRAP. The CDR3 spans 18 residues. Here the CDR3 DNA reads TGTGCTAGTGGGAATCAGGGGGGCCCTAGCTCCTATAATTCACCCCTCCACTTT. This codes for CASGNQGGPSSYNSPLHF.

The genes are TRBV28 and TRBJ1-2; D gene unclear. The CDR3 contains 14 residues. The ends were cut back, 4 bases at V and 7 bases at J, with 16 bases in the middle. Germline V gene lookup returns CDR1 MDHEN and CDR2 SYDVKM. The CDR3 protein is CASSWPSSGSGYTF. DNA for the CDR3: TGTGCCAGCAGTTGGCCCTCATCGGGGAGTGGCTACACCTTC.

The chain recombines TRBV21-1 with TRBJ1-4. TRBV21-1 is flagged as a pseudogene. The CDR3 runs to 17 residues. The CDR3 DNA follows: TGTGCCAGCAGCAAAGCTCCCAAACTGCTCCGTATTGAAAAACTGTTTTTT. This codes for CASSKAPKLLRIEKLFF.

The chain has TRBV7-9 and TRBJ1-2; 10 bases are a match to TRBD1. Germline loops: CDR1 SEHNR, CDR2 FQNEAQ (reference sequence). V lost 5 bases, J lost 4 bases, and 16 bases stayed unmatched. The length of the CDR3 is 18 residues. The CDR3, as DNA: TGTGCCAGCAGCGGCCAGGGGGACAGGGGCCTTGGGAGCTATGGCTACACCTTC. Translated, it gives CASSGQGDRGLGSYGYTF.

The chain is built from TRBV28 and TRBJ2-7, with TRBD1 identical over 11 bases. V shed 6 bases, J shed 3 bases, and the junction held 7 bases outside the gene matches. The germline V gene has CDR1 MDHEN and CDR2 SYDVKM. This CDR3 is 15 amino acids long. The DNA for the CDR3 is TGTGCCAGCAGCTCACCCGGGACAGGGGGCTACGAGCAGTACTTC. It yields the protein CASSSPGTGGYEQYF.

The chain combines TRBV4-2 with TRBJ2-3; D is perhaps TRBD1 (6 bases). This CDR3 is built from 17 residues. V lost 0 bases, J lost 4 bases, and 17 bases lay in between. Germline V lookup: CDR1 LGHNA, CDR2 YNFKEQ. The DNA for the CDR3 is TGTGCCAGCAGCCAAGATCCAGGGGTAGCGATAGCAGATACGCAGTATTTT. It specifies CASSQDPGVAIADTQYF.

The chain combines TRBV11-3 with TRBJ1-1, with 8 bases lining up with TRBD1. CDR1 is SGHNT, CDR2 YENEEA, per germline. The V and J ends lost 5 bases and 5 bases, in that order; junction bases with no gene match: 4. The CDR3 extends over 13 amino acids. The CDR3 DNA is TGTGCCAGCAGCAAACAGGGGGGGACTGAAGCTTTCTTT. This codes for CASSKQGGTEAFF.

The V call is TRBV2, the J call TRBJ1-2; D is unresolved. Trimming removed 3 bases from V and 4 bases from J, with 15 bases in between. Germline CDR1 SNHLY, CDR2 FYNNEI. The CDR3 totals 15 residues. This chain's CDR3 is CASSDLGMTGYGYTF. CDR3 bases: TGTGCCAGCAGTGATTTAGGCATGACGGGCTATGGCTACACCTTC.

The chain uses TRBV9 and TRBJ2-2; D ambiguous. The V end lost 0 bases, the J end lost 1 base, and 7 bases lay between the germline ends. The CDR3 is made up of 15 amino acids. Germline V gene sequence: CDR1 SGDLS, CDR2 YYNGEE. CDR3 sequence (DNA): TGTGCCAGCAGCGTAGCCTTACAGAACACCGGGGAGCTGTTTTTT. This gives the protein CASSVALQNTGELFF.

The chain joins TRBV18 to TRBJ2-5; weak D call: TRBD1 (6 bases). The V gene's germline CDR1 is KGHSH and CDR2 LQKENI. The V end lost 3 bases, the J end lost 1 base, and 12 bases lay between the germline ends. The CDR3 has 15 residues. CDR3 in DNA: TGTGCCAGCTCACCTCTACAGGGTTCCCAAGAGACCCAGTACTTC. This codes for CASSPLQGSQETQYF.

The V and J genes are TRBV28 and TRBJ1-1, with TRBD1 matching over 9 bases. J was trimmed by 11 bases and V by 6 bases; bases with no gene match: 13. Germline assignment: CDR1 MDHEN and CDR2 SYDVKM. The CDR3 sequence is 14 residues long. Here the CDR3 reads CASSHVPGQGLAFF. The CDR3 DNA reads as TGTGCCAGCAGCCACGTCCCGGGACAGGGTTTGGCTTTCTTT.

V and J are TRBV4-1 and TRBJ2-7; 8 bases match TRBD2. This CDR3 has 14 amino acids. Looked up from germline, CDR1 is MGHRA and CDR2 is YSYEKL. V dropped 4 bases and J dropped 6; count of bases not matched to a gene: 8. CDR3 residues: CASSLWSGSGEQYF. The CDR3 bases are TGCGCCAGCAGCCTCTGGAGCGGGAGCGGCGAGCAGTACTTC.

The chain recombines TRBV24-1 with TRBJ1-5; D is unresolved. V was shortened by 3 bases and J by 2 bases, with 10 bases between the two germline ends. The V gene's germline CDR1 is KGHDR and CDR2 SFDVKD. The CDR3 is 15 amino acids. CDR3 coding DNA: TGTGCCACCAGTGATCCTATGGTAGGCAATCAGCCCCAGCATTTT. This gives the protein CATSDPMVGNQPQHF.